The 28 T cell receptor beta chains in this list originate from one sample, sequenced in a study of cytomegalovirus exposure and HLA in healthy donors. In the PCR, 60 Vbeta and 13 Jbeta primers were used. Only in-frame clones appear in the TCRdb table, and some are missing; sequencing was by immunoSEQ multiplex PCR. This table holds tens of thousands of clones, approximately 75% found once. The sample was PBMCs. All receptors derive from a man aged 55 to 70 in good health and CMV-seropositive.

The DNA of the CDR3 is TGTGCCAGCTCACTTACAGGGGACAGCGAAAAACTGTTTTTT. Its translation is CASSLTGDSEKLFF. The rearrangement joins TRBV18 to TRBJ1-4, with TRBD1 matching 7 bases. This CDR3 is 14 amino acids long. CDR1 is KGHSH and CDR2 is LQKENI in the germline V gene. The V segment lost 4 bases and the J segment 8 bases; nucleotides outside the gene matches: 7.

As regards this clone: At one boundary the junction diverges from the germline segment, which might be a read error. The V and J genes are TRBV9 and TRBJ1-3; tentatively, D is TRBD1 (6 bases). Germline V lookup: CDR1 SGDLS, CDR2 YYNGEE. This CDR3 has 15 amino acids. The CDR3 DNA is TGTGCCAACAGCGTAGACAGGCATACAGGAAACACCATATATTTT. It yields the protein CANSVDRHTGNTIYF.

V and J are TRBV19 and TRBJ1-5, with a possible D match to TRBD1 (5 bases). V was trimmed by 10 bases and J by 7 bases, leaving 14 bases between them. The germline gives CDR1 LNHDA, CDR2 SQIVND (reference sequence). This CDR3 is 12 amino acids long. CDR3 DNA sequence: TGTGCCACTGGGGCAGGGTGGCAGCCCCAGCATTTT. Amino acid sequence: CATGAGWQPQHF.

This chain joins TRBV6-1 and TRBJ1-5; D unclear. This CDR3 spans 13 amino acids. Germline values: CDR1 MNHNS, CDR2 SASEGT. V lost 11 bases, J lost 1 base, and 12 bases lay in between. The CDR3 coding sequence is TGTGCCGTACGGACTGTAAGCAATCAGCCCCAGCATTTT. This gives the protein CAVRTVSNQPQHF.

The chain is built from TRBV10-2 and TRBJ1-4; D unclear. This CDR3 contains 17 residues. Looked up from germline, CDR1 is WSHSY and CDR2 is SAAADI. Trimming removed 0 bases at V and 0 bases at J, with 11 bases between. DNA for the CDR3: TGCGCCAGCAGTGAGTCGAAGATCACGGCAACTAATGAAAAACTGTTTTTT. Amino acid sequence: CASSESKITATNEKLFF.

The chain recombines TRBV27 with TRBJ2-5, with a weak D call TRBD1 (6 bases). The J call may be faulty, since TRBJ2-7 better matches the DNA end. The CDR3 has 13 residues. Germline CDR1 reads MNHEY; CDR2 reads SMNVEV (reference sequence). Written as DNA, the CDR3 is TGTGCCACGAGGAGGACAGATGCCTACGAGCAGTACTTC. Its protein is CATRRTDAYEQYF.

CDR3 loop: CASTLLAGGHNEQFF. CDR3 DNA sequence: TGTGCCAGCACCCTACTAGCGGGAGGCCACAATGAGCAGTTCTTC. The chain couples TRBV6-5 to TRBJ2-1, with TRBD2 identical over 12 bases. Germline loops: CDR1 MNHEY, CDR2 SVGAGI. The J segment lost 5 bases and the V segment lost 7 bases, leaving 6 bases of the junction unmatched. The CDR3 totals 15 residues.

The rearrangement links TRBV19 to TRBJ1-5; TRBD1 matches at 9 bases. The CDR3 is 15 amino acids. J was trimmed by 5 bases and V by 0 bases; bases with no gene match: 2. Germline loops: CDR1 LNHDA, CDR2 SQIVND (reference sequence). The CDR3 bases are TGTGCCAGTAGTATAGAGGGGACAGGGTATCAGCCCCAGCATTTT. This codes for CASSIEGTGYQPQHF.

The genes are TRBV7-6 and TRBJ2-1, with D possibly TRBD1 on 6 matching bases. V was shortened by 6 bases and J by 8 bases, with 20 bases between the two germline ends. Germline assignment: CDR1 SGHVS and CDR2 FNYEAQ. The CDR3 sequence is 15 residues long. The CDR3 protein is CASRPTGHSTYEQFF. In DNA form, the CDR3 reads TGTGCCAGCAGACCCACGGGACATAGCACGTATGAGCAGTTCTTC.

The gene calls are TRBV6-5 and TRBJ2-4, with TRBD1 matching 7 bases. The CDR3 has 12 residues. CDR1 and CDR2 from the germline V gene are MNHEY and SVGAGI. J was trimmed by 9 bases and V by 5 bases; bases with no gene match: 4. CDR3 sequence (DNA): TGTGCCAGCAGTCCGACAGGGACCATTCAGTACTTC. This gives the protein CASSPTGTIQYF.

This chain joins TRBV7-9 and TRBJ2-2, with 7 positions matching TRBD2. V lost 3 bases and J lost 4; bases outside the gene matches: 11. Germline CDR1 is SEHNR and CDR2 is FQNEAQ (reference sequence). CDR3 length: 17 amino acids. This CDR3 reads CASSFPRTGGATGELFF. Here the CDR3 DNA reads TGTGCCAGCAGCTTCCCTAGAACGGGGGGTGCCACCGGGGAGCTGTTTTTT.

The gene calls are TRBV6-5 and TRBJ2-1, with 9 positions matching TRBD1. Germline values: CDR1 MNHEY, CDR2 SVGAGI. Trimming removed 6 bases from V and 7 bases from J; junction bases left unmatched: 7. This CDR3 is built from 14 residues. CDR3: CASSLQGAGNEQFF. For the CDR3, the DNA is TGTGCCAGCAGCTTACAGGGGGCGGGGAATGAGCAGTTCTTC.

The rearrangement links TRBV29-1 to TRBJ2-7, with D maybe TRBD2 (6 bases). Germline-derived CDR1 and CDR2 are SQVTM and ANQGSEA. The V end was cut by 7 bases, the J end by 6 bases, with 13 bases between. The CDR3 has 11 amino acids. The CDR3 DNA is TGCAGCGGCGGGATCCGGGGCGAGCAGTACTTC. As protein: CSGGIRGEQYF.

This clone has just a few counts. The chain recombines TRBV6-6 with TRBJ2-3; no firm D call. V was cut by 4 bases and J by 3 bases, with 5 bases left in between. Per germline, CDR1 MNHNY and CDR2 SVGAGI (reference sequence). This CDR3 contains 12 residues. CDR3 nucleotides: TGTGCCAGCAGTTTATTGACAGATACGCAGTATTTT. Protein: CASSLLTDTQYF.

J is TRBJ2-1 and V is TRBV7-9; 8 bases fit TRBD1. V shed 2 bases and J 6 bases; nucleotides not matched to a gene: 9. The length of the CDR3 is 16 residues. Germline assignment: CDR1 SEHNR and CDR2 FQNEAQ (reference sequence). The DNA of the CDR3 is TGTGCCAGCAGCTTAAGGGGGACAGGTGGGTCCAATGAGCAGTTCTTC. It yields the protein CASSLRGTGGSNEQFF.

This clone was counted once. This rearrangement joins TRBV4-2 to TRBJ1-5; 9 bases agree with TRBD1. This CDR3 spans 18 amino acids. After removal of 1 base from V and 9 bases from J, the junction contained 16 bases not matched to a gene. Per germline, CDR1 LGHNA and CDR2 YNFKEQ. Here the CDR3 reads CASSQVVDVQGAPRPQHF. Here the CDR3 DNA reads TGTGCCAGCAGCCAAGTCGTCGACGTACAGGGGGCACCGCGGCCCCAGCATTTT.

This clone was seen more than once but under ten times. CDR3 bases: TGTGCCAGCAGACAAGACGGGGAAGAGACCCAGTACTTC. Its protein product is CASRQDGEETQYF. The chain combines TRBV25-1 with TRBJ2-5; the D gene is possibly TRBD2 (5 bases). Trimming took 6 bases from V and 3 from J, leaving 11 bases between them. Germline loops: CDR1 MGHDK, CDR2 SYGVNS. This CDR3 comprises 13 residues.

The rearrangement links TRBV5-4 to TRBJ2-7; possibly TRBD1 for D (5 bases). The CDR3 contains 14 residues. Germline CDR1 reads SGHNT; CDR2 reads YYREEE (reference sequence). V was cut by 4 bases and J by 5 bases, with 16 bases left in between. The CDR3 coding sequence is TGTGCCAGCAGCCCGCTATCAGGGAATGACGAGCAGTACTTC. Its protein product is CASSPLSGNDEQYF. Complete variable domain (other parts from reference TRBV5-4 and TRBJ2-7): ETGVTQSPTHLIKTRGQQVTLRCSSQSGHNTVSWYQQALGQGPQFIFQYYREEENGRGNFPPRFSGLQFPNYSSELNVNALELDDSALYLCASSPLSGNDEQYFGPGTRLTVT.

This chain connects TRBV5-1 to TRBJ1-4, with a tentative D call TRBD1 (6 bases). The CDR3 covers 14 residues. The germline CDR1 and CDR2 sequences are SGHRS and YFSETQ. V lost 1 base, J lost 4 bases, and 8 bases lay in between. CDR3 residues: CASSLQQGNEKLFF. CDR3 nucleotide sequence: TGCGCCAGCAGCTTGCAACAGGGTAATGAAAAACTGTTTTTT.

The count of this clone is one. V usage is TRBV5-1 and J usage is TRBJ2-5; 8 nucleotides match TRBD1. Gene TRBJ2-7 matches the end of the DNA better, so the J call may be wrong. Germline CDR1 SGHRS, CDR2 YFSETQ. The CDR3 is made up of 19 amino acids. The DNA of the CDR3 is TGCGCCAGCAGCTTTACGGCCAGGGGGCCACAAAATAACTCCTACGAGCAGTACTTC. Translated: CASSFTARGPQNNSYEQYF.

This sequence joins TRBV19 and TRBJ1-2; no firm D call. V was clipped by 4 bases and J by 4 bases, with 4 bases between them. The germline gives CDR1 LNHDA, CDR2 SQIVND (reference sequence). This CDR3 spans 11 amino acids. This CDR3 is CASSKSYGYTF. In nucleotides, the CDR3 is TGTGCCAGTAGTAAGAGCTATGGCTACACCTTC.

The V gene is TRBV10-3, the J gene TRBJ2-1; possibly TRBD2 for D (6 bases). Germline V CDR1 and CDR2: ENHRY, SYGVKD. The CDR3 is made up of 14 amino acids. V was shortened by 0 bases and J by 8 bases, with 11 bases between the two germline ends. CDR3 loop: CAISESGGGYEQFF. CDR3 DNA: TGTGCCATCAGTGAGTCGGGCGGAGGGTATGAGCAGTTCTTC.

The chain employs TRBV4-1 and TRBJ2-5; TRBD2 matches 9 bases. The junction had 13 bases not matched to a gene; V was cut back by 1 base and J by 1 base. CDR1 and CDR2 from the germline V gene are MGHRA and YSYEKL. CDR3 length: 19 residues. CDR3 coding DNA: TGCGCCAGCAGCCAAGTAGATGCTCCTAGCGGGGTCGCCCAAGAGACCCAGTACTTC. It translates to CASSQVDAPSGVAQETQYF.

The chain uses TRBV6-6 and TRBJ2-1; TRBD1 matches at 11 bases. There are 14 residues in the CDR3. Germline V gene sequence: CDR1 MNHNY, CDR2 SVGAGI (reference sequence). V shed 10 bases and J 5 bases; nucleotides not matched to a gene: 7. CDR3 residues: CAIGTGGTHNEQFF. The DNA for the CDR3 is TGTGCCATTGGGACAGGGGGGACCCACAATGAGCAGTTCTTC.

V gene TRBV27 combines with J gene TRBJ1-2; 7 nucleotides line up with TRBD1. V was pared by 5 bases and J by 4 bases, with 13 bases of the junction left unmatched. Germline V gene sequence: CDR1 MNHEY, CDR2 SMNVEV (reference sequence). There are 16 residues in the CDR3. CDR3 nucleotides: TGTGCCAGCAGTCCGGGACAGCACTTGGGAGGCTATGGCTACACCTTC. It codes for CASSPGQHLGGYGYTF.

This clone occurred once. The chain recombines TRBV10-1 with TRBJ2-7; maybe TRBD1 (5 bases). Looked up from germline, CDR1 is WNHNN and CDR2 is SYGVQD (reference sequence). This CDR3 spans 12 amino acids. V was clipped by 7 bases and J by 6 bases, with 13 bases between them. CDR3 amino acids: CASNSTQGEQYF. The CDR3 nucleotides are TGCGCCAGCAACTCGACTCAGGGCGAGCAGTACTTC.

The rearrangement uses TRBV5-5 and TRBJ1-4; tentatively, D is TRBD1 (5 bases). Germline V gives CDR1 SGHKS, CDR2 YYEKEE (reference sequence). Trimming removed 2 bases from V and 3 bases from J, with 8 bases in between. The CDR3 is 14 amino acids. CDR3 DNA sequence: TGTGCCAGCAGCTTTCAGGGTTCTAATGAAAAACTGTTTTTT. It yields the protein CASSFQGSNEKLFF.

This clone was observed a few times. This chain links TRBV7-6 with TRBJ2-7, with 7 bases matching TRBD2. Germline lookup yields CDR1 SGHVS and CDR2 FNYEAQ. The CDR3 sequence is 14 residues long. V was clipped by 1 base and J by 4 bases; unmatched bases: 4. CDR3 sequence reads: CASSLGGGSYEQYF. In nucleotides, the CDR3 is TGTGCCAGCAGCTTAGGGGGCGGGAGTTACGAGCAGTACTTC.